The source of this TCR beta chain is a study of beta chain features in type 1 diabetes. Across the study: Patients did not differ from healthy donors in age, gender or cell yield. Regarding the study as a whole: TCRB CDR3s from Type 1 diabetes patients were moderately but significantly shorter in all four CD4+ subsets. TCRB repertoires of naive, central memory and Treg cells appeared more similar among patients than among healthy donors.

Central memory, naive, regulatory and stem cell-like memory CD4+ cells were sorted by CD45RO/CCR7/CD25/CD127/CD95/CD27. Expressed TCRB transcripts got sequenced, as all isolated RNA was reverse transcribed. The average read count of naive, central memory and regulatory T cell samples was some 3.8 million. TCRdb's copy holds only in-frame clones and misses some; the assay was immunoSEQ multiplex PCR. The data contain hundreds of thousands of clones, around an eighth of them singletons. This clone was seen a few times. Its cognate antigen is unknown. CDR1 and CDR2 from the germline V gene are SGHTA and FQGNSA. The CDR3 extends over 12 amino acids. The V and J ends lost 5 bases and 8 bases respectively, with 12 bases between them.

The TCR sequence derives from a woman younger than 35 with type 1 diabetes. The sequencing input was naive CD4+ T cells from blood. This chain uses TRBV7-2 with TRBJ1-2, with a possible D match to TRBD1 (5 bases). The CDR3 region is CASSPRVDGYTF. CDR3 DNA sequence: TGTGCCAGCAGCCCCAGGGTGGACGGCTACACCTTC.